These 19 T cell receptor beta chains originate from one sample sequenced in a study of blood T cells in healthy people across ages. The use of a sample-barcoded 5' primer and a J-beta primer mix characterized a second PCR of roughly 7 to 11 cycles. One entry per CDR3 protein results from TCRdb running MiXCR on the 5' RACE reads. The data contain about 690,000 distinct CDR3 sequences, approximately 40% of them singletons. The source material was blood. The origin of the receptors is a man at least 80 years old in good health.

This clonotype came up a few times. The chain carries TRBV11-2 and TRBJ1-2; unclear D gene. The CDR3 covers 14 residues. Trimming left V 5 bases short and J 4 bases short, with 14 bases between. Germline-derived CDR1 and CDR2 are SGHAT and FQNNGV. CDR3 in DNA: TGTGCCAGCAGCCCCTTGGGAGGGAGCTATGGCTACACCTTC. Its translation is CASSPLGGSYGYTF.

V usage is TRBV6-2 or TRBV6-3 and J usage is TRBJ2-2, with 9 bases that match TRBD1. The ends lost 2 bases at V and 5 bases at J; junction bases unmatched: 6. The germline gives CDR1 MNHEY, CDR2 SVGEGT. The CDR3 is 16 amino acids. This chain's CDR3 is CASSYLGQGETGELFF. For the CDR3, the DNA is TGTGCCAGCAGTTACCTGGGACAGGGCGAAACCGGGGAGCTGTTTTTT.

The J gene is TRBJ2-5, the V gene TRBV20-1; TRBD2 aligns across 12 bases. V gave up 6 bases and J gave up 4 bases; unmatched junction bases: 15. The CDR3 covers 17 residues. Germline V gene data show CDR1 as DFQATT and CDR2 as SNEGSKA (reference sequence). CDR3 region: CSAPQDPSGGAGETQYF. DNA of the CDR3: TGCAGTGCCCCCCAGGACCCTAGCGGGGGGGCAGGAGAGACCCAGTACTTC.

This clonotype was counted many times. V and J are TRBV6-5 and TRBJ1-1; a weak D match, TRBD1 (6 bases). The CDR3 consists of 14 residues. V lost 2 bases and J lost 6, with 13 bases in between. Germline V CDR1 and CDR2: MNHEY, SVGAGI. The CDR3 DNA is TGTGCCAGCAGTTACGCAGGGAGGGGGGCTGAAGCTTTCTTT. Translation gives CASSYAGRGAEAFF.

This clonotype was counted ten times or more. In DNA form, the CDR3 reads TGTGCCAGCAGCTTAATTTCTAGCGGGAAGTACAATGAGCAGTTCTTC. This codes for CASSLISSGKYNEQFF. The chain carries TRBV7-9 and TRBJ2-1; 9 positions agree with TRBD2. CDR1 is SEHNR and CDR2 is FQNEAQ in the germline V gene (reference sequence). The CDR3 totals 16 residues. J gave up 4 bases and V 2 bases, and 6 bases lay outside the gene matches.

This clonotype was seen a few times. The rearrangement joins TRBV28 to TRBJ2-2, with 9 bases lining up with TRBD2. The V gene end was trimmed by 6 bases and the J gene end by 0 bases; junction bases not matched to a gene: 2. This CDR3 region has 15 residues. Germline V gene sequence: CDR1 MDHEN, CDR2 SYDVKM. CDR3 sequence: CASRPSGANTGELFF. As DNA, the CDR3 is TGTGCCAGCAGGCCTAGCGGGGCGAACACCGGGGAGCTGTTTTTT.

The CDR3 bases are TGTGCCAGCACCCCCGGAGCTAGCGGGAGTTATGAGCAGTTCTTC. Translation: CASTPGASGSYEQFF. V gene TRBV28 combines with J gene TRBJ2-1; 10 positions match TRBD2. The CDR3 loop spans 15 amino acids. Losses at the gene ends were 7 bases for V and 8 bases for J; bases not matched to a gene: 11. Germline lookup yields CDR1 MDHEN and CDR2 SYDVKM.

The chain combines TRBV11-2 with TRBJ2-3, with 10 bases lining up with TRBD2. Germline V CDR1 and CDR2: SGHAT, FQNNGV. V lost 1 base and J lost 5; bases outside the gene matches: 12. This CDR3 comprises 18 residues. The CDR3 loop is CASSLVPRLAGEGDTQYF. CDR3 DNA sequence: TGTGCCAGCAGCTTAGTCCCAAGGCTAGCGGGAGAAGGAGATACGCAGTATTTT.

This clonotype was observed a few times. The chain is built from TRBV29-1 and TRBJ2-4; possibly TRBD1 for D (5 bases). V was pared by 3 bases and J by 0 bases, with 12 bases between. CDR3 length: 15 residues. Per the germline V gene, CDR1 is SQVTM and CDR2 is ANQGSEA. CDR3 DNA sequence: TGCAGCGTTGACCCGGACAACCTAGCCAAAAACATTCAGTACTTC. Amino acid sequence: CSVDPDNLAKNIQYF.

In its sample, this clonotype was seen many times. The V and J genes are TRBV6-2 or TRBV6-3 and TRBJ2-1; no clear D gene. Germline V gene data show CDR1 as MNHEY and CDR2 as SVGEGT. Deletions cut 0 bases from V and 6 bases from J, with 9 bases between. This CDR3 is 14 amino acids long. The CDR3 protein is CASSYSSLINEQFF. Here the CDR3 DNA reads TGTGCCAGCAGTTACTCTAGCCTAATCAATGAGCAGTTCTTC.

The CDR3 region is CASSVRITGTGTYNEQFF. CDR3 nucleotide sequence: TGTGCCAGCAGCGTACGAATCACCGGGACAGGGACCTACAATGAGCAGTTCTTC. The V gene is TRBV9, the J gene TRBJ2-1; 9 nucleotides match TRBD1. J was trimmed by 2 bases and V by 1 base; bases with no gene match: 10. The CDR3 is 18 residues long. Germline CDR1 SGDLS, CDR2 YYNGEE.

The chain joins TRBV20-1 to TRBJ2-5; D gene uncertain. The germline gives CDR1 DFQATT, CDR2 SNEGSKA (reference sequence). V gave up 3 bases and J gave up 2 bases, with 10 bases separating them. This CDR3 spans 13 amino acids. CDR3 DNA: TGCAGTGCTAGGAGGTCTCGGCAAGAGACCCAGTACTTC. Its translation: CSARRSRQETQYF.

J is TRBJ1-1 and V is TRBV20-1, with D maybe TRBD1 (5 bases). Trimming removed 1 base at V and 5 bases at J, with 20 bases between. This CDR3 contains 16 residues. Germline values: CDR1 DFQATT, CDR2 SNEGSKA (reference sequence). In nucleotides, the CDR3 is TGCAGTGCTAGAGCCACCTTTCGACAGTCTGTTACTGAAGCTTTCTTT. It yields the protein CSARATFRQSVTEAFF.

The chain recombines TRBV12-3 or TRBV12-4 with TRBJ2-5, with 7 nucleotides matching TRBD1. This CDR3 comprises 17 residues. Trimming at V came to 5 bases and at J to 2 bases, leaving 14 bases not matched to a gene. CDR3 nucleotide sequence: TGTGCCAGCAGTAGACGTGGGCAGGGACAGAAGCAAGAGACCCAGTACTTC. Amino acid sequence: CASSRRGQGQKQETQYF.

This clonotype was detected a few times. The CDR3 protein is CASVSVGGPDTQYF. The CDR3 nucleotides are TGTGCCAGCGTGTCTGTGGGAGGGCCGGATACGCAGTATTTT. The genes are TRBV7-2 and TRBJ2-3, with 7 nucleotides matching TRBD2. Germline CDR1 reads SGHTA; CDR2 reads FQGNSA. With V trimmed by 8 bases and J by 6 bases, 11 bases remained unmatched. This CDR3 spans 14 amino acids. Variable domain in full (rest from reference TRBV7-2 and TRBJ2-3): GAGVSQSPSNKVTEKGKDVELRCDPISGHTALYWYRQSLGQGLEFLIYFQGNSAPDKSGLPSDRFSAERTGGSVSTLTIQRTQQEDSAVYLCASVSVGGPDTQYFGPGTRLTVL.

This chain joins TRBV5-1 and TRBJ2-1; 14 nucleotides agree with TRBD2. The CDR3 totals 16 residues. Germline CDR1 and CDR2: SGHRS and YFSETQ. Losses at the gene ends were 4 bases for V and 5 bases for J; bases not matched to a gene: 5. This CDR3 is CASSTGTSGGNNEQFF. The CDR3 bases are TGCGCCAGCAGCACAGGGACTAGCGGGGGAAACAATGAGCAGTTCTTC. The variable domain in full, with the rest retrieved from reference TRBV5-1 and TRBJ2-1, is KAGVTQTPRYLIKTRGQQVTLSCSPISGHRSVSWYQQTPGQGLQFLFEYFSETQRNKGNFPGRFSGRQFSNSRSEMNVSTLELGDSALYLCASSTGTSGGNNEQFFGPGTRLTVL.

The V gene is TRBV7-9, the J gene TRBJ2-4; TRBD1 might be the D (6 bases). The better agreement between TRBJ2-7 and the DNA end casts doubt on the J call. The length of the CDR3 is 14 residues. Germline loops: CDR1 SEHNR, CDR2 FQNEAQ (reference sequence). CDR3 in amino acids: CASGPRDNSYEQYF. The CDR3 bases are TGTGCCAGCGGCCCCCGGGACAACTCCTACGAGCAGTACTTC.

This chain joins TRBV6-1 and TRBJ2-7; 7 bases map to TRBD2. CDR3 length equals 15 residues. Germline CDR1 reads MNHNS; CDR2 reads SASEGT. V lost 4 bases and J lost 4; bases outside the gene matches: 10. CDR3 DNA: TGTGCCAGCAGTGGAGCGGGACGCCAGTGGTACGAGCAGTACTTC. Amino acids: CASSGAGRQWYEQYF.

The CDR3 spells CASRTGGWGYTF. The CDR3 nucleotides are TGTGCCAGCAGAACAGGGGGATGGGGCTACACCTTC. This chain joins TRBV6-5 and TRBJ1-2; the match to TRBD1 covers 8 bases. V was clipped by 6 bases and J by 8 bases; unmatched bases: 5. The CDR3 consists of 12 residues. CDR1 is MNHEY and CDR2 is SVGAGI in the germline V gene.